This is a list of T cell receptor beta chains from one sample in a study of shared clonotypes between healthy human individuals. Some clones are missing from TCRdb's copy, which holds only in-frame ones; the method was immunoSEQ multiplex PCR. The table records about 660,000 clones, about 74% of them present only once. Sequencing used memory CD4+ T cells sorted from blood. The receptor set was obtained from a woman aged 30 to 39 in good health. Each CDR3 is given with its conserved first and last residue. Fields, in order: V gene, CDR3 length, D gene, clone size, J gene, CDR3 protein, CDR3 DNA. A D gene is named only where the DNA matches it firmly. Only part of the rows carry a size: once, few, many, or a class if the clone is expanded.

TRBV6-1	15	TRBD2	-	TRBJ2-7	CASSGGGAGSTKQYF	TGTGCCAGCAGTGGGGGAGGGGCAGGGTCTACGAAGCAGTACTTC
TRBV15	15	TRBD1	-	TRBJ1-1	CATSRDVWTGDEAFF	TGTGCCACCAGCAGAGATGTTTGGACAGGGGATGAAGCTTTCTTT
TRBV6-5	12	-	-	TRBJ2-1	CASSFQGQMQFF	TGTGCCAGCAGTTTCCAGGGACAAATGCAGTTCTTC
TRBV10-3	15	TRBD2	-	TRBJ2-7	CAIRGLAGGPDEQYF	TGTGCCATCAGGGGACTAGCGGGAGGGCCGGACGAGCAGTACTTC
TRBV19	15	-	-	TRBJ1-5	CASSIAARLGQPQHF	TGTGCCAGTAGTATAGCAGCCCGATTGGGGCAGCCCCAGCATTTT
TRBV7-8	16	-	-	TRBJ1-5	CASSFGRVLNNQPQHF	TGTGCCAGCAGCTTTGGCAGGGTTTTAAACAATCAGCCCCAGCATTTT
TRBV9	14	TRBD1	-	TRBJ1-1	CASSAVQGGTEAFF	TGTGCCAGCAGCGCGGTACAGGGGGGCACTGAAGCTTTCTTT
TRBV19	13	-	-	TRBJ2-5	CASGGLAGETQYF	TGTGCCAGCGGAGGGCTAGCCGGAGAGACCCAGTACTTC
TRBV7-2	14	-	-	TRBJ2-1	CASSSQQGAVGQFF	TGTGCCAGCAGCTCACAGCAGGGCGCTGTTGGGCAGTTCTTC
TRBV6-5	14	-	once	TRBJ2-7	CASRKQGLSSEQYF	TGTGCCAGCAGAAAACAGGGACTAAGCTCCGAGCAGTACTTC
TRBV4-1	14	-	-	TRBJ2-7	CASSQPVRSYEQYF	TGCGCCAGCAGCCAACCCGTTCGGTCTTACGAGCAGTACTTC
TRBV5-4	13	TRBD1	-	TRBJ2-7	CASSSTWDREQYF	TGTGCCAGCAGCTCCACATGGGACAGGGAGCAGTACTTC
TRBV19	14	TRBD2	-	TRBJ2-1	CASSPKTSSDEQFF	TGTGCCAGTAGTCCTAAGACTAGCTCCGATGAGCAGTTCTTC
TRBV28	12	-	once	TRBJ1-4	CAAGQAWEKLFF	TGTGCCGCGGGGCAGGCTTGGGAAAAACTGTTTTTT
TRBV5-3	17	-	-	TRBJ2-1	CARSPPTDVASVNEQFF	TGTGCCAGAAGCCCCCCCACGGATGTTGCTAGCGTTAATGAGCAGTTCTTC
TRBV27	14	-	-	TRBJ2-5	CASSPWGTRETQYF	TGTGCCAGCAGTCCATGGGGGACACGGGAGACCCAGTACTTC
TRBV9	15	TRBD2	-	TRBJ2-7	CASSPRLAGGSEQYF	TGTGCCAGCAGCCCCCGACTAGCGGGAGGGTCCGAGCAGTACTTC
TRBV6-1	15	-	-	TRBJ1-3	CASSETVLSGNTIYF	TGTGCCAGCAGTGAAACAGTCCTCTCTGGAAACACCATATATTTT
TRBV5-4	15	-	-	TRBJ2-7	CASSLGGASSYEQYF	TGTGCCAGCAGCTTGGGCGGAGCTTCTTCCTACGAGCAGTACTTC
TRBV28	14	-	once	TRBJ2-7	CASSLSGNSYEQYF	TGTGCCAGCAGTTTAAGTGGGAACTCCTACGAGCAGTACTTC
TRBV27	15	TRBD1	-	TRBJ2-2	CASRRDRGTAGELFF	TGTGCCAGCAGACGGGACAGGGGGACGGCCGGGGAGCTGTTTTTT
TRBV28	16	-	once	TRBJ2-1	CASSLWASSSYNEQFF	TGTGCCAGCAGTTTATGGGCTAGCAGCTCCTACAATGAGCAGTTCTTC